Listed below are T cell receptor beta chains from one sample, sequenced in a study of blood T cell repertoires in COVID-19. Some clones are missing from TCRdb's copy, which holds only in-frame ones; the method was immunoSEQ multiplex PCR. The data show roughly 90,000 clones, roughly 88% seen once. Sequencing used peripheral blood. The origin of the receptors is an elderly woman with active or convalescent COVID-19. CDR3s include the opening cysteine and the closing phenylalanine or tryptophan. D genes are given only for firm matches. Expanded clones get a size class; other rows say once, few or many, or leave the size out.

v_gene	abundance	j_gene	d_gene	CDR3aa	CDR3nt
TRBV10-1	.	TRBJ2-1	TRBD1	CASRDRVSNEQFF	TGCGCCAGCAGGGACAGGGTTTCCAATGAGCAGTTCTTC
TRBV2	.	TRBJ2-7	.	CASRLDLVLGEQYF	TGTGCCAGCCGCTTGGACTTGGTATTGGGGGAGCAGTACTTC
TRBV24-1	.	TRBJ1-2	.	CATSDSRWDTTEHYGYTF	TGTGCCACCAGTGATTCCCGTTGGGACACAACCGAACACTATGGCTACACCTTC
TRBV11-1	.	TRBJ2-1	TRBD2	CASSAGLVSYEQFF	TGTGCCAGCTCGGCTGGACTAGTTAGCTATGAGCAGTTCTTC
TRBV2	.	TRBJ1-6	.	CASTNGRGNSPLHF	TGTGCCAGCACCAACGGCAGGGGTAATTCACCCCTCCACTTT
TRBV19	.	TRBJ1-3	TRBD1	CASSIGGQGTGNTIYF	TGTGCCAGTAGTATAGGCGGACAGGGGACTGGAAACACCATATATTTT
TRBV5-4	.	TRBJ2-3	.	CASSLSAGTDTQYF	TGTGCCAGCAGCTTGTCGGCGGGCACAGATACGCAGTATTTT
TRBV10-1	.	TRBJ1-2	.	CASSETPSGGYTF	TGCGCCAGCAGTGAGACCCCTTCAGGTGGCTACACCTTC
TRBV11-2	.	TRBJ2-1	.	CASSLSAGSYNEQFF	TGTGCCAGCAGCTTATCGGCAGGGTCCTACAATGAGCAGTTCTTC
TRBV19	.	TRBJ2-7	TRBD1	CASSTLGGQELYEQYF	TGTGCCAGTAGTACTTTGGGGGGACAGGAACTTTACGAGCAGTACTTC
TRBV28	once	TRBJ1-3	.	CASSFPGQRSGNTIYF	TGTGCCAGCAGTTTCCCAGGACAGCGCTCTGGAAACACCATATATTTT
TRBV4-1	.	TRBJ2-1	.	CASNDLISGVGQFF	TGCGCCAGCAACGATTTGATTTCGGGGGTGGGGCAGTTCTTC
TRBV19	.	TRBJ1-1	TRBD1	CASSPRTGMNTEAFF	TGTGCCAGTAGTCCGCGGACAGGCATGAACACTGAAGCTTTCTTT
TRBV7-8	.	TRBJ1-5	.	CASSLGRRNQPQHF	TGTGCCAGCAGCTTAGGACGGAGAAATCAGCCCCAGCATTTT
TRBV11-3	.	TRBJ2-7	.	CASSLDLGGGERYEQYF	TGTGCCAGCAGCTTAGATCTGGGAGGGGGAGAGAGGTACGAGCAGTACTTC
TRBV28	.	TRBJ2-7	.	CASTGTPSLGQYF	TGTGCCAGCACCGGGACACCCTCCCTCGGGCAGTACTTC
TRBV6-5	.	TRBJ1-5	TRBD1	CASSPRGNQPQHF	TGTGCCAGCAGTCCCAGGGGGAATCAGCCCCAGCATTTT
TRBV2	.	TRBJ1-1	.	CASSDFGLGTEAFF	TGTGCCAGCAGTGATTTTGGGCTGGGCACTGAAGCTTTCTTT
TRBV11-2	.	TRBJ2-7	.	CASSLERLAYEQYF	TGTGCCAGCAGCTTAGAGAGGCTTGCCTACGAGCAGTACTTC
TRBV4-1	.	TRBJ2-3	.	CASSLQGGTDTQYF	TGCGCCAGCAGCCTCCAGGGGGGAACAGATACGCAGTATTTT
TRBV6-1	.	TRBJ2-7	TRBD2	CASSEVRTSGSYEQYF	TGTGCCAGCAGTGAAGTGAGGACTAGCGGGAGCTACGAGCAGTACTTC
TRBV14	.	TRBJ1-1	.	CASSQDRVPEAFF	TGTGCCAGCAGCCAAGATCGGGTGCCTGAAGCTTTCTTT
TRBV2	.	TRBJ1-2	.	CASAPDSNSWGYTF	TGTGCCAGCGCGCCCGACTCAAACTCCTGGGGCTACACCTTC
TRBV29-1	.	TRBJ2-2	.	CSVEEQGVTGELFF	TGCAGCGTTGAAGAACAGGGTGTCACCGGGGAGCTGTTTTTT
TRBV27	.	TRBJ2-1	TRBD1	CASSLNRGQRSYNEQFF	TGTGCCAGCAGTTTAAACAGGGGGCAGCGGTCCTACAATGAGCAGTTCTTC
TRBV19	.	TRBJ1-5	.	CASGGQEWPQHF	TGTGCCAGTGGGGGACAAGAATGGCCCCAGCATTTT
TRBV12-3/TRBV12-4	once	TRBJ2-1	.	CASRIGTEQFF	TGTGCCAGCAGGATAGGGACAGAGCAGTTCTTC
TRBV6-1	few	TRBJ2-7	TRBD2	CASSERGLGSYEQYF	TGTGCCAGCAGTGAAAGAGGACTAGGCTCCTACGAGCAGTACTTC
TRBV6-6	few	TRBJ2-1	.	CASSYSTVYNEQFF	TGTGCCAGCAGTTACTCGACAGTCTACAATGAGCAGTTCTTC
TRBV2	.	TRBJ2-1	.	CASNRDHYNEQFF	TGTGCCAGCAACAGGGACCACTACAATGAGCAGTTCTTC
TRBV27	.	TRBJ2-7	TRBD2	CASSLGGVGPYEQYF	TGTGCCAGCAGTCTCGGGGGGGTTGGGCCCTACGAGCAGTACTTC
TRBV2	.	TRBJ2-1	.	CASKNREQFF	TGTGCCAGCAAGAACAGAGAGCAGTTCTTC
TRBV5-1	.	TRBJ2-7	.	CASSPQDGLVYEQYF	TGCGCCAGCAGCCCACAGGACGGATTAGTCTACGAGCAGTACTTC
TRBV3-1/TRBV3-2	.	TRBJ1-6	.	CASSPAPDSPPLHF	TGTGCCAGCAGCCCTGCCCCGGACAGTCCACCCCTCCACTTT
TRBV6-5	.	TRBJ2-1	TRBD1	CASSKGQGVYNEQFF	TGTGCCAGCAGTAAGGGACAGGGGGTATACAATGAGCAGTTCTTC
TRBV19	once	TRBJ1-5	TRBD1	CASRQGPEVGSNQPQHF	TGTGCCAGTCGACAGGGCCCCGAGGTCGGTAGCAATCAGCCCCAGCATTTT
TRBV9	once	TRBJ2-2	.	CASSVGPDGGELFF	TGTGCCAGCAGCGTGGGGCCGGATGGTGGGGAGCTGTTTTTT
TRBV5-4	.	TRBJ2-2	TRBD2	CASSLGLAGGKNTGELFF	TGTGCCAGCAGCTTGGGACTAGCGGGGGGGAAGAACACCGGGGAGCTGTTTTTT
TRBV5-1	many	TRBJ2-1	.	CASSHSADSRFF	TGCGCCAGCAGCCACAGTGCCGATTCCCGGTTCTTC